This TCR beta chain emerged from a study of T cell clones after liver transplantation. There are 14 residues in the CDR3. The ends lost 4 bases at V and 1 base at J; junction bases unmatched: 4. Per the germline V gene, CDR1 is SGHDT and CDR2 is YYEEEE. Measured with immunoSEQ multiplex PCR; TCRdb has only the in-frame clones, and not every one. The repertoire holds under 130,000 clones, with around 80% as singletons. The receptor comes from a human patient who received a liver transplant. Some T cells may be supplied by the graft donor. This chain links TRBV5-6 with TRBJ1-1, with 7 bases fitting TRBD1. This sample comprised CD4+ T cells from blood, obtained approximately 50 months after liver transplant. The CDR3 region has the DNA TGTGCCAGCAGCGGGGACAGAAGGAACACTGAAGCTTTCTTT. Amino acids: CASSGDRRNTEAFF.